This TCR beta chain was recovered during a study of siplizumab effects on memory and regulatory T cells. Per sample, the assay covered approximately 91,000 TCR templates. Clones were sequenced by immunoSEQ multiplex PCR, and TCRdb holds only the in-frame ones, with some missing. The sample lists roughly 64,000 clones, about 96% occurring once. V was clipped by 3 bases and J by 0 bases, with 12 bases between them. Germline-derived CDR1 and CDR2 are SGDLS and YYNGEE. The CDR3 spans 16 residues. The TCR was taken from a human donor in good health. The material sequenced was naive CD8+ T cells sorted from blood. The chain is built from TRBV9 and TRBJ1-4; perhaps TRBD1 as D (6 bases). The CDR3 sequence is CASSGGGHPTNEKLFF. In nucleotides, the CDR3 is TGTGCCAGCAGCGGGGGGGGACACCCAACTAATGAAAAACTGTTTTTT.